These T cell receptor beta chains were read from a single sample in a study of blood T cell repertoires in COVID-19. The data were produced by immunoSEQ multiplex PCR, yet TCRdb's version contains in-frame clones alone and is incomplete. The sample yields 130,000 or so clones, more than 85% seen once. The material sequenced was peripheral blood. These receptors were taken from a man aged 55 to 70 with COVID-19, enrolled during active disease. Each CDR3 is given with its conserved first and last residue. Fields, in order: clone size, J gene, D gene, V gene, CDR3 protein, CDR3 DNA. The D gene is left open where the match is weak. The size entry is marked missing in some rows and otherwise reads once, few, many or a size class.

NA	TRBJ2-1	NA	TRBV4-1	CASEKLQFHNEQFF	TGCGCCAGCGAAAAGCTACAGTTTCACAATGAGCAGTTCTTC
NA	TRBJ1-4	TRBD1	TRBV5-8	CASSPGIRGQNEKLFF	TGTGCCAGCAGCCCGGGAATAAGGGGGCAGAATGAAAAACTGTTTTTT
few	TRBJ1-3	TRBD1	TRBV7-3	CASSAHRGPGNTIYF	TGTGCCAGCAGCGCTCACAGGGGACCAGGAAACACCATATATTTT
NA	TRBJ1-2	NA	TRBV18	CASSPAGDGYTF	TGTGCCAGCTCACCTGCAGGGGATGGCTACACCTTC
NA	TRBJ2-1	NA	TRBV5-6	CASSLVPARDNEQFF	TGTGCCAGCAGCTTGGTGCCCGCACGCGACAATGAGCAGTTCTTC
NA	TRBJ1-1	NA	TRBV3-1/TRBV3-2	CASSPGHREEAFF	TGTGCCAGCAGCCCAGGGCACAGGGAGGAAGCTTTCTTT
NA	TRBJ1-2	NA	TRBV30	CAFHNYGYTF	TGTGCCTTTCATAACTATGGCTACACCTTC
NA	TRBJ2-7	NA	TRBV5-6	CASSYGQGGRYEQYF	TGTGCCAGCAGCTACGGACAGGGAGGGAGGTACGAGCAGTACTTC
NA	TRBJ2-7	NA	TRBV7-2	CASSDTGGPYEQYF	TGTGCCAGCAGCGACACCGGGGGACCCTACGAGCAGTACTTC
NA	TRBJ1-1	TRBD1	TRBV10-3	CAISADRATEAFF	TGTGCCATCAGCGCCGACAGGGCCACTGAAGCTTTCTTT
NA	TRBJ1-2	NA	TRBV30	CAWMGAYGYTF	TGTGCCTGGATGGGGGCCTATGGCTACACCTTC
NA	TRBJ1-4	TRBD1	TRBV30	CAWSAGTGNEKLFF	TGTGCCTGGAGCGCCGGGACAGGGAATGAAAAACTGTTTTTT
once	TRBJ1-6	NA	TRBV19	CASSFPVDNSPLHF	TGTGCCAGTAGTTTTCCAGTCGATAATTCACCCCTCCACTTT
NA	TRBJ2-7	NA	TRBV29-1	CSVRGSPWEQYF	TGCAGCGTCCGCGGCAGTCCTTGGGAGCAGTACTTC
NA	TRBJ2-3	NA	TRBV7-2	CASRGQINPDTQYF	TGTGCCAGCAGAGGACAGATTAATCCAGATACGCAGTATTTT
NA	TRBJ2-1	NA	TRBV28	CATFLSRGNEQFF	TGTGCCACCTTTCTTTCAAGGGGCAATGAGCAGTTCTTC
NA	TRBJ2-7	NA	TRBV11-2	CASSRLYEQYF	TGTGCCAGCAGCCGTCTCTACGAGCAGTACTTC
NA	TRBJ2-5	TRBD1	TRBV20-1	CSASPGQVQETQYF	TGCAGTGCTAGTCCGGGACAGGTCCAAGAGACCCAGTACTTC
few	TRBJ1-5	NA	TRBV30	CAWAHRANQPQHF	TGTGCCTGGGCCCACAGGGCTAATCAGCCCCAGCATTTT
NA	TRBJ1-2	NA	TRBV5-6	CASSLDSYGYTF	TGTGCCAGCAGCTTGGACAGCTATGGCTACACCTTC
NA	TRBJ2-7	TRBD1	TRBV7-9	CASSLSDRAYEQYF	TGTGCCAGCAGCTTATCGGACAGGGCCTACGAGCAGTACTTC
NA	TRBJ1-4	TRBD1	TRBV28	CASRTGGNEKLFF	TGTGCCAGCAGGACAGGGGGGAATGAAAAACTGTTTTTT
few	TRBJ1-2	NA	TRBV9	CASSVTGGSGYTF	TGTGCCAGCAGCGTAACGGGGGGCTCTGGCTACACCTTC
NA	TRBJ1-2	NA	TRBV30	CASPALDRSYGYTF	TGTGCCTCCCCAGCCCTCGACAGATCCTATGGCTACACCTTC
NA	TRBJ2-2	TRBD1	TRBV7-2	CASSLSGTGVGELFF	TGTGCCAGCAGCTTATCCGGGACAGGTGTCGGGGAGCTGTTTTTT
NA	TRBJ1-1	NA	TRBV18	CASSPERGWSFF	TGTGCCAGCTCACCAGAAAGGGGGTGGTCTTTCTTT
NA	TRBJ1-1	NA	TRBV15	CATSREGSPTEAFF	TGTGCCACCAGCAGAGAGGGCAGCCCCACTGAAGCTTTCTTT
once	TRBJ1-2	TRBD1	TRBV30	CACRQGPGYTF	TGTGCATGCCGACAGGGGCCTGGCTACACCTTC
NA	TRBJ2-7	NA	TRBV3-1/TRBV3-2	CASSQDFTYEQYF	TGTGCCAGCAGCCAAGATTTCACCTACGAGCAGTACTTC
NA	TRBJ2-1	TRBD2	TRBV13	CASSPRGKRGLYNEQFF	TGTGCCAGCAGCCCCCGGGGGAAGCGGGGCCTCTACAATGAGCAGTTCTTC
NA	TRBJ1-5	NA	TRBV4-1	CASSQDQYRQPQHF	TGCGCCAGCAGCCAAGACCAGTACCGTCAGCCCCAGCATTTT
NA	TRBJ1-1	NA	TRBV28	CASSLQGPVSGAFF	TGTGCCAGCAGTTTACAGGGGCCGGTTAGCGGGGCTTTCTTT
NA	TRBJ1-2	NA	TRBV9	CASSVVGGRDGYTF	TGTGCCAGCAGCGTAGTAGGGGGAAGGGATGGCTACACCTTC
NA	TRBJ1-4	NA	TRBV5-6	CASSLMRGEKLFF	TGTGCCAGCAGCTTGATGAGAGGTGAAAAACTGTTTTTT
NA	TRBJ1-4	NA	TRBV15	CATSRDVINEKLFF	TGTGCCACCAGCAGAGATGTAATTAATGAAAAACTGTTTTTT